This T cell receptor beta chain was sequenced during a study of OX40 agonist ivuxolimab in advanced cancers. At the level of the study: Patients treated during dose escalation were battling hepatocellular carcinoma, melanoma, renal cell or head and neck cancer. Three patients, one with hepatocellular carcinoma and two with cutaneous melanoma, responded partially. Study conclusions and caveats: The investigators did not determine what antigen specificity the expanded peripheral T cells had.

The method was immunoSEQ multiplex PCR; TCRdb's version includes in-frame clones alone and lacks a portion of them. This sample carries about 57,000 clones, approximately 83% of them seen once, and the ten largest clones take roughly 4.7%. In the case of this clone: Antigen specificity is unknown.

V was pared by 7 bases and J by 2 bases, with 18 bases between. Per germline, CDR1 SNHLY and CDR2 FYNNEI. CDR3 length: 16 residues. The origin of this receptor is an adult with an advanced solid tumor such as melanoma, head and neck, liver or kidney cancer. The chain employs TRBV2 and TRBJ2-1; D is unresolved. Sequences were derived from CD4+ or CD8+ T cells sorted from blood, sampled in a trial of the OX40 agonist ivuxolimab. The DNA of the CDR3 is TGTGCCAGCACCCTTATTACTATGGTCGCCTACAATGAGCAGTTCTTC. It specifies CASTLITMVAYNEQFF.